The present T cell receptor (beta chain) was sequenced within a study of cytomegalovirus exposure and HLA in healthy donors. Concerning this clone itself: As yet, its antigen is unknown.

General study results and limits: Cytomegalovirus status was reportedly diagnosed by the classifier with high specificity and sensitivity. What was likely a sequencing artifact was a cluster of highly shared sequence variants. Listed as cytomegalovirus-associated were 150 to 200 TCR beta chains.

The CDR3 sequence is 13 residues long. J lost 4 bases, V lost 10 bases, and 9 bases had no gene match. Germline loops: CDR1 LNHDA, CDR2 SQIVND (reference sequence). The primer mix had 60 Vbeta and 13 Jbeta primers. How the authors handled the data: Tens of millions of unique TCR beta chains, approximately 11 million of them shared, were counted by a later analysis. Some clones are missing from TCRdb's copy, which holds only in-frame ones; the method was immunoSEQ multiplex PCR. V and J calls and clone size are given by that table; D and trimming were obtained from the DNA. The sample consists of around 130,000 clones, about 80% of them appearing once.

The rearrangement uses TRBV19 and TRBJ1-1; TRBD1 agrees at 7 bases. The specimen was PBMCs. This TCR was recovered from a woman aged 40-49 years in good health and CMV-seronegative. The CDR3 sequence is CATRQGRATEAFF. The CDR3 nucleotides are TGTGCCACCCGACAGGGAAGGGCCACTGAAGCTTTCTTT.